What follows is one T cell receptor beta chain and its context. Its antigen is unidentified. This entry is derived from a study of shared clonotypes between healthy human individuals. Study-wide context: Three plates each covered CD4 naive and memory; CD8 naive two, CD8 memory one. General observations from the study: Depth was large, yet rarefaction showed that sorted-subset sequencing was incomplete. Represented diversity, genetic and exposure-history alike, was limited by few donors.

It was into CD45RA+ naive and CD45RA-negative memory subsets that the CD4+ cells were split. Measured with immunoSEQ multiplex PCR; TCRdb has only the in-frame clones, and not every one. The sample holds over a million clones; approximately 97% are singletons and the top ten take roughly 1.2%. The CDR3 length is 16 residues. Germline loops: CDR1 MDHEN, CDR2 SYDVKM. V dropped 2 bases and J dropped 0 bases, with 10 bases sitting between them. The chain employs TRBV28 and TRBJ2-2; D tentatively reads TRBD1 or TRBD2 (5 bases each). Source material: naive CD4+ T cells sorted from blood. The subset denotes: CD45RA+ positively selected. The receptor was derived from a man in his thirties or forties in good health. The CDR3 spells CASSLEWGSNTGELFF. CDR3 nucleotide sequence: TGTGCCAGCAGTTTAGAATGGGGGTCGAACACCGGGGAGCTGTTTTTT. The full variable domain, in which reference TRBV28 and TRBJ2-2 provide the parts outside the CDR3, is DVKVTQSSRYLVKRTGEKVFLECVQDMDHENMFWYRQDPGLGLRLIYFSYDVKMKEKGDIPEGYSVSREKKERFSLILESASTNQTSMYLCASSLEWGSNTGELFFGEGSRLTVL.